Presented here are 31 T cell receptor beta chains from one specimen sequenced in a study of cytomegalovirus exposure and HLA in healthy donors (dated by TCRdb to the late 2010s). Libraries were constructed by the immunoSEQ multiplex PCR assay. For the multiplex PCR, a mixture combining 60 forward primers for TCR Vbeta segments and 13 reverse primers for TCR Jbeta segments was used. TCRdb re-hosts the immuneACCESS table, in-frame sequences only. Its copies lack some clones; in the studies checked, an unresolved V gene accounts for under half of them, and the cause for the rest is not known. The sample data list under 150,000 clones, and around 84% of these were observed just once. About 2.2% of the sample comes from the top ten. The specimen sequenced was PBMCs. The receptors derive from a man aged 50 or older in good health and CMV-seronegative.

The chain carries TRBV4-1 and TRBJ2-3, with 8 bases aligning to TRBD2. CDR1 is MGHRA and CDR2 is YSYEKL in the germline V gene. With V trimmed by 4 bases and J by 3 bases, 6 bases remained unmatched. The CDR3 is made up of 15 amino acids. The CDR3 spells CASSPLTSGTDTQYF. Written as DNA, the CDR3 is TGCGCCAGCAGCCCCCTCACTAGCGGTACAGATACGCAGTATTTT.

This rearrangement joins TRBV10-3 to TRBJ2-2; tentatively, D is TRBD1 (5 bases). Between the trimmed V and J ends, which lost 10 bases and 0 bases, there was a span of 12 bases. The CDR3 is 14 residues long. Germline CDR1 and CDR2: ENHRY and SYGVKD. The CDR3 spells CASRQGPNTGELFF. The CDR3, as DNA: TGTGCCAGCCGGCAGGGCCCGAACACCGGGGAGCTGTTTTTT.

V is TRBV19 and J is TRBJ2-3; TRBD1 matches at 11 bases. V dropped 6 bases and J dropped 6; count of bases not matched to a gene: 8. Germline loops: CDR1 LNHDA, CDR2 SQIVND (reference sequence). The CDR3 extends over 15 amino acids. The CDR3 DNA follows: TGTGCCAGTAGCCCCCCGCGGACAGGGGGCGATACGCAGTATTTT. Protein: CASSPPRTGGDTQYF.

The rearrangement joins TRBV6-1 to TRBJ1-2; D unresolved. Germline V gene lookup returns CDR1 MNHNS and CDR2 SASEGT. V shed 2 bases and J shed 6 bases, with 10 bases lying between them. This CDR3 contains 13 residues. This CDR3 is CASSESYSDGYTF. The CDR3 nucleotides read TGTGCCAGCAGTGAAAGTTACTCGGATGGCTACACCTTC.

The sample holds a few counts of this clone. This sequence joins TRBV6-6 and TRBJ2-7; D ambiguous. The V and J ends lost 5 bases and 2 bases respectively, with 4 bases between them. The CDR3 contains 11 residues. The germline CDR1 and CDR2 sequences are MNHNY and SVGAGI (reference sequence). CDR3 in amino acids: CASSPTYEQYF. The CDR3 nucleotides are TGTGCCAGCAGTCCTACCTACGAGCAGTACTTC.

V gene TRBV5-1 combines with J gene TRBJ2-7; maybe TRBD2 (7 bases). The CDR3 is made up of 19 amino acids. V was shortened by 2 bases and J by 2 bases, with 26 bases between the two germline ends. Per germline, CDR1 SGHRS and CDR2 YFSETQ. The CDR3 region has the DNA TGCGCCAGCAGCTTTGGGTGGGGGGGAGCGCAGGGGACCACCTACGAGCAGTACTTC. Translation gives CASSFGWGGAQGTTYEQYF.

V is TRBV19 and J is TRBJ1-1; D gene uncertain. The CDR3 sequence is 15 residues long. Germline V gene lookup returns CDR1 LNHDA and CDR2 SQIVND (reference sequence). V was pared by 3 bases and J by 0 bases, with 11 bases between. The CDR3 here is CASSMGKGVNTEAFF. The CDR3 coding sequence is TGTGCCAGTAGTATGGGGAAGGGAGTGAACACTGAAGCTTTCTTT. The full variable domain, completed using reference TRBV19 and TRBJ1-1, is DGGITQSPKYLFRKEGQNVTLSCEQNLNHDAMYWYRQDPGQGLRLIYYSQIVNDFQKGDIAEGYSVSREKKESFPLTVTSAQKNPTAFYLCASSMGKGVNTEAFFGQGTRLTVV.

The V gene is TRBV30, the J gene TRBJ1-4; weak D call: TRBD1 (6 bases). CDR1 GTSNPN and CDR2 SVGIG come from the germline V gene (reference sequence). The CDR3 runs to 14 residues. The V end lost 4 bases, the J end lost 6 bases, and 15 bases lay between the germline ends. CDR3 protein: CAWNKDRFDEKLFF. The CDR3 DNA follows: TGTGCCTGGAATAAAGACAGGTTTGATGAAAAACTGTTTTTT.

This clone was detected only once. The CDR3 sequence is CASSLDRQVNTEAFF. CDR3 nucleotides: TGTGCCAGCAGCTTGGATCGGCAGGTGAACACTGAAGCTTTCTTT. The chain uses TRBV5-4 and TRBJ1-1; no clear D. Trimming stripped 0 bases from V and 0 bases from J, with 9 bases between. Germline CDR1 SGHNT, CDR2 YYREEE (reference sequence). The CDR3 is 15 amino acids.

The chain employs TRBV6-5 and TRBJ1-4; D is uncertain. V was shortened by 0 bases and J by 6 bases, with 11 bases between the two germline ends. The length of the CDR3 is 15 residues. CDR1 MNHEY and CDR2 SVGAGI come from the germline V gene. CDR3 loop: CASSYSGVPYEKLFF. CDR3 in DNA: TGTGCCAGCAGTTACTCGGGCGTACCTTATGAAAAACTGTTTTTT.

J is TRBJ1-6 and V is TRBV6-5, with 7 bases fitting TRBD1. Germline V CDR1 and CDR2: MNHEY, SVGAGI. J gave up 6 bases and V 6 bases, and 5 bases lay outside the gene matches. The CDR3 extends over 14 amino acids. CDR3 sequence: CASRRRDSNSPLHF. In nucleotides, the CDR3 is TGTGCCAGCAGACGCCGGGACAGTAATTCACCCCTCCACTTT.

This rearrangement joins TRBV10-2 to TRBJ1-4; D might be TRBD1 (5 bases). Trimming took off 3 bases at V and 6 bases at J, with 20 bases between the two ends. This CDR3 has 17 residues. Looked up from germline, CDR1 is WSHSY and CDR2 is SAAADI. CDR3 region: CASSDASGGEGDEKLFF. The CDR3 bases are TGCGCCAGCAGTGACGCCAGTGGGGGGGAAGGGGATGAAAAACTGTTTTTT.

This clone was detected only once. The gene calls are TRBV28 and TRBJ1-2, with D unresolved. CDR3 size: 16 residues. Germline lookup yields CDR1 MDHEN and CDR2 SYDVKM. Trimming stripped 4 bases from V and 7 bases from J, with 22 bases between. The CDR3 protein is CASSWFPTGRVGGYTF. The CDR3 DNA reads TGTGCCAGCAGTTGGTTCCCCACGGGGAGGGTTGGTGGCTACACCTTC.

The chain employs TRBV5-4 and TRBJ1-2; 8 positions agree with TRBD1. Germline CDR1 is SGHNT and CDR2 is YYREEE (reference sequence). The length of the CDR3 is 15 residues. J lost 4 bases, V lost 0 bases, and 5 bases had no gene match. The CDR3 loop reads CASSLGGQVIYGYTF. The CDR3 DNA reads TGTGCCAGCAGCTTGGGGGGACAGGTTATCTATGGCTACACCTTC. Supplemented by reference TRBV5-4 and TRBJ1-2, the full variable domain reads ETGVTQSPTHLIKTRGQQVTLRCSSQSGHNTVSWYQQALGQGPQFIFQYYREEENGRGNFPPRFSGLQFPNYSSELNVNALELDDSALYLCASSLGGQVIYGYTFGSGTRLTVV.

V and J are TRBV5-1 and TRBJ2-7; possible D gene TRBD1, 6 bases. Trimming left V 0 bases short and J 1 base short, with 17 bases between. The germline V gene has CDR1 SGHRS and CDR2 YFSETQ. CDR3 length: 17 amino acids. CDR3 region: CASSLGGMGAASYEQYF. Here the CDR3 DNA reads TGCGCCAGCAGCTTGGGGGGGATGGGGGCCGCGTCCTACGAGCAGTACTTC.

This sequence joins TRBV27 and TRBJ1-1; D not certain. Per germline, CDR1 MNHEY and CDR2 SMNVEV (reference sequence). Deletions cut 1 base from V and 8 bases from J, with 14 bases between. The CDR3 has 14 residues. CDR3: CASSLYPAAFEAFF. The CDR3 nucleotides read TGTGCCAGCAGTTTATACCCCGCGGCGTTCGAAGCTTTCTTT.

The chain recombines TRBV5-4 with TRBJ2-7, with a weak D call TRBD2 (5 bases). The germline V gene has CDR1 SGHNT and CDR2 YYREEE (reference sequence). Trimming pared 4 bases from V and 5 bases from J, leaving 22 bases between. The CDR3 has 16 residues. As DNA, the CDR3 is TGTGCCAGCAGCCTAAGGACTCGGGGTGGTTGGGACGAGCAGTACTTC. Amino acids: CASSLRTRGGWDEQYF.

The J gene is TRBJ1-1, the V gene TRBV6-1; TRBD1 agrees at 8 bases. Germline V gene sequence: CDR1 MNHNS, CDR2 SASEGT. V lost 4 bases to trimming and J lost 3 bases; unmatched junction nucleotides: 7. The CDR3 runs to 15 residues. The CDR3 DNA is TGTGCCAGCAGTGCCCCAGACAGGGGACACACTGAAGCTTTCTTT. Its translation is CASSAPDRGHTEAFF.

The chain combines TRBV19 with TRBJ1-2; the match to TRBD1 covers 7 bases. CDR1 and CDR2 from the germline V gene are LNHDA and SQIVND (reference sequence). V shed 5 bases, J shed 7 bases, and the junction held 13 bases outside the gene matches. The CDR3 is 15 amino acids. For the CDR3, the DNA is TGTGCCAGTAGTTCCGGACAGGACGTGCTTGTTGGCTACACCTTC. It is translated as CASSSGQDVLVGYTF.

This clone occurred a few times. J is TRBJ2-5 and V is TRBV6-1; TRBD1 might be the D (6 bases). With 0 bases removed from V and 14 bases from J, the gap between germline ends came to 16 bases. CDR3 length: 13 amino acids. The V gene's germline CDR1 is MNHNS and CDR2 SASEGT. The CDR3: CASSEALRDTSYF. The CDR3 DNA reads TGTGCCAGCAGTGAAGCGCTTAGGGACACCTCATACTTC.

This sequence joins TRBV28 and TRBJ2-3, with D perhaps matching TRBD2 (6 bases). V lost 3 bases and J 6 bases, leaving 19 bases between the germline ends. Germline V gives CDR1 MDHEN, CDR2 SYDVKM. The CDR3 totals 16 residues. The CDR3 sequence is CASSFQAGGSSDTQYF. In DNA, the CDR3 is TGTGCCAGCAGTTTTCAGGCCGGGGGTAGCTCGGATACGCAGTATTTT.

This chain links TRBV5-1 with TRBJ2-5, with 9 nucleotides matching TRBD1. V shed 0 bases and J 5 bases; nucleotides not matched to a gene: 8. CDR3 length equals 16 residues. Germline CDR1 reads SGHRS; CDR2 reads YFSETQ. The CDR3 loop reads CASSLESQGAGETQYF. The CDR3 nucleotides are TGCGCCAGCAGCTTGGAATCACAGGGGGCCGGGGAGACCCAGTACTTC.

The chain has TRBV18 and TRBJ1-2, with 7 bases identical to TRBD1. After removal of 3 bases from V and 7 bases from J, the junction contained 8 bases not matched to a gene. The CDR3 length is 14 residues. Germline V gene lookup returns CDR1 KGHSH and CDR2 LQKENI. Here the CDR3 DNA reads TGTGCCAGCTCACCTAGGCAGGGGGAGAGTGGCTACACCTTC. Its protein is CASSPRQGESGYTF.

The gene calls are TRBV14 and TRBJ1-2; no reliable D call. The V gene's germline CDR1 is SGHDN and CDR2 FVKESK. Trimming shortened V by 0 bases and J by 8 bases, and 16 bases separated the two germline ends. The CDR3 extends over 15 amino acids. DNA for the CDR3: TGTGCCAGCAGCCAAGACGCGGCGACCGGCGGGGGCTACACCTTC. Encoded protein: CASSQDAATGGGYTF.

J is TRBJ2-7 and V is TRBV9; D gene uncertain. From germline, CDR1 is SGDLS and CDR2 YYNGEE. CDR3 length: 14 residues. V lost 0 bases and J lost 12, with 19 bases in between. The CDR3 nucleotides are TGTGCCAGCAGCGTAGGAGTTGAGCCTACCGCCCTGTACTTC. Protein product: CASSVGVEPTALYF.

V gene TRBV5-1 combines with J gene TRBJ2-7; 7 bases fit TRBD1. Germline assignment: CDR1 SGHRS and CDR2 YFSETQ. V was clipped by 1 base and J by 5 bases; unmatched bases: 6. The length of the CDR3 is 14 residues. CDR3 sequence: CASSLWDRGDEQYF. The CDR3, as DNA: TGCGCCAGCAGCTTGTGGGACAGAGGGGACGAGCAGTACTTC.

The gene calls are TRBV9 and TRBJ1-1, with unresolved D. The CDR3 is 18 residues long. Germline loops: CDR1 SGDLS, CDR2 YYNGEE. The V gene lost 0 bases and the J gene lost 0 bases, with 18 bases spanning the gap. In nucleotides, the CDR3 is TGTGCCAGCAGCGTAGACGAGGGCGCGGCGTCAATGAACACTGAAGCTTTCTTT. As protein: CASSVDEGAASMNTEAFF.

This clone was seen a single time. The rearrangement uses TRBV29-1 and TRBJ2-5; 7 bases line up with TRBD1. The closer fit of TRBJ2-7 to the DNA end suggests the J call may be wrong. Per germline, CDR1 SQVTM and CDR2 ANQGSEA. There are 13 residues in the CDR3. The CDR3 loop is CSVVGGQLYEQYF. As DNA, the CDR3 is TGCAGCGTTGTTGGGGGACAGCTCTACGAGCAGTACTTC.

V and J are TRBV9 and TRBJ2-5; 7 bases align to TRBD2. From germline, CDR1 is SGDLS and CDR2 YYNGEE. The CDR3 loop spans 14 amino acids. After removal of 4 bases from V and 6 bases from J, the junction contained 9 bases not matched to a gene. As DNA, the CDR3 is TGTGCCAGCAGCCAGGGAGGGCTTCTGAAGACCCAGTACTTC. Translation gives CASSQGGLLKTQYF.

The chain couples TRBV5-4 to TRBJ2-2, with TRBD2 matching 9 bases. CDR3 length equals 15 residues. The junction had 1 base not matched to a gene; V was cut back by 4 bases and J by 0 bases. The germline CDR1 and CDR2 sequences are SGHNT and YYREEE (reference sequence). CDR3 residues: CASSPSGTNTGELFF. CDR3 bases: TGTGCCAGCAGCCCTAGCGGGACGAACACCGGGGAGCTGTTTTTT. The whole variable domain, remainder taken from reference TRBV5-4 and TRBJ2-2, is ETGVTQSPTHLIKTRGQQVTLRCSSQSGHNTVSWYQQALGQGPQFIFQYYREEENGRGNFPPRFSGLQFPNYSSELNVNALELDDSALYLCASSPSGTNTGELFFGEGSRLTVL.

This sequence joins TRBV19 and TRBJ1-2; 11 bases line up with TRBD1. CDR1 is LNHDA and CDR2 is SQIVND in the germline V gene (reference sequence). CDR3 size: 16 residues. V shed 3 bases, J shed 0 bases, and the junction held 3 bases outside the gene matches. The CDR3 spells CASSMRTGGANYGYTF. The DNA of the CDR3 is TGTGCCAGTAGTATGAGGACAGGGGGCGCTAACTATGGCTACACCTTC.